The present TCR beta chain was sequenced within a study of B cell selection in AIRE deficiency (dated by TCRdb to between 2018 and 2021). Turning to the overall study: Researchers compared the TCRbeta repertoires of sorted blood CD4+ conventional T cells and regulatory T cells from AIRE-deficient patients with the corresponding repertoires from healthy controls. The TCR-sequenced cohort comprised about five AIRE-deficient APECED patients and about five healthy control donors.

The CDR3 contains 12 residues, cysteine and phenylalanine counted. The read is trimmed to its CDR3 DNA, 36 bases read in frame from base 1. Trimming at the junction amounts to 5 bases on V and 9 bases on J, and the germline ends lie 14 bases apart. Via the germline V gene, CDR1 is MNHEY and CDR2 SVGAGI. Conventional CD4 T cells were sorted as cells that were CD4+CD127+. AIRE-deficient patients had APECED syndrome. Tconv and Treg cells for TCRbeta sequencing were sorted on a FACSAria flow cytometer. The sorted cells went into 5-ml round-bottom polystyrene tubes, and the dry cell pellets were then frozen at -80 degrees C until sequencing. A remark on this clone: What antigen it recognizes has not been identified. No clone much larger than this one lies a single base away; base qualities are absent.

Study-wide findings and limitations: Of under 4,000 shared Treg TCRbeta sequences, 25% to 35% were shared only among healthy donors and 9% to 10% only among patients, suggesting less efficient Treg selection without AIRE. Tconv and Treg cells from AIRE-deficient patients showed TCRBV gene usage, CDR3 length and TCR diversity similar to those of healthy donors. Roughly 30% of the Treg TCRbeta sequences shared among healthy donors were found in patient Tconv cells, which suggests that Treg-biased clones were diverted into the Tconv compartment. Only TCRbeta chains were sequenced, and over 35% of shared healthy-donor Treg sequences were also present in healthy Tconv cells, possibly due to differing TCRalpha chains. Shared Treg sequences had shorter CDR3s, which reflects a bias toward rearrangements containing few non-templated nucleotide insertions.

TCRbeta chain sequencing was performed with the immunoSEQ platform. For the original study's pipeline: When conventional T cell repertoires were pooled, patients gave some 100,000 distinct in-frame TCRbeta sequences, while healthy donors gave just over 1.3x10^5. Treg TCRbeta sequences found in two or more individuals were defined as public, and these public Treg TCRbeta sequences were then searched for in Tconv repertoires. Differences between groups were assessed by Mann-Whitney U tests with Bonferroni-Dunn correction in GraphPad Prism 7.03. TCRdb holds this immuneACCESS table with in-frame rearrangements only. Some clones are missing; in checked studies, unresolved V genes explain under half, and the rest has no known cause. V, J and clone size reflect that table, while D and trimming were determined from the DNA. The sample has tens of thousands of clones on record, around 97% of them singletons. The biggest ten clones account for around 0.31% of the sample.

The rearrangement joined TRBV6-5 to TRBJ2-7; TRBD1 is perhaps the D gene, given 6 matching bases. The source of this sequence is a human donor with AIRE deficiency. Sample: conventional CD4+ T cells sorted from PBMCs. The sequence in DNA is TGTGCCAGCAGTCCCCGGGGCAGGGGGCAGTACTTC. This encodes CASSPRGRGQYF.